This T cell receptor beta chain was retrieved from a study of metastatic and nonmetastatic thyroid tumors. To note about this clone: This sequence may be a read error, since a much larger clone differs from it by one base.

TCRdb reprocessed the PCR reads via MiXCR. The data hold 46,000 or so clones, with about 15% observed a single time. No treatment had been given to any patient before thyroid surgery. The CDR3 loop spans 15 amino acids. V lost 4 bases and J 3 bases, leaving 14 bases between the germline ends. CDR1 and CDR2 (germline): SNHLY, FYNNEI. This receptor was taken from a female donor with papillary thyroid cancer or a benign thyroid nodule (not recorded which). Some clones in this sample may be carry-over from other donors' samples. The material sequenced was blood. The chain recombines TRBV2 with TRBJ2-3, with D possibly being TRBD2 (6 bases). For the CDR3, the DNA is TGTGCCAGCAGTGGAACGGACGGGGGAACAGATACGCAGTATTTT. It specifies CASSGTDGGTDTQYF.